The 2 T cell receptor beta chains below were found in one sample sequenced in a study of tissue T cells after allogeneic stem cell transplantation. TCRdb's table, derived via immunoSEQ multiplex PCR, lists solely in-frame clones and lacks some. The sample consists of more than 40,000 clones, about 73% of them appearing once. Sequenced input: sorted cells pooled from one or two spleens. The receptors were gathered from a pool of C57BL/6 mice in good health.

On this clone itself: Gene labels here are mouse ones. The read terminates 1 residue before the CDR3 end, so the remaining end is supplied by the germline J gene. The chain carries TRBV5 and TRBJ2-4; 10 bases align to TRBD2. This CDR3 is built from 16 residues. J gave up 0 bases and V 4 bases, and 4 bases lay outside the gene matches. Germline V lookup: CDR1 LGHNA, CDR2 YNLKQL (reference sequence). The CDR3 here is CASSPHWGGSQNTLYF. CDR3 bases read: TGTGCCAGCAGCCCCCACTGGGGGGGTAGTCAAAACACCTTGTAC.

This clone was detected only a few times. Gene names refer to mouse genes. CDR3 bases read: TGTGCTAGCAGTTTTAGGGACAGGGGTTCTGGAAATACGCTCTAT. It specifies CASSFRDRGSGNTLY. The complete CDR3 protein is CASSFRDRGSGNTLYF. The J gene is TRBJ1-3, the V gene TRBV29; 10 bases fit TRBD1. The read ends 1 residue early relative to the CDR3; the germline J gene fills the gap. Per germline, CDR1 MSHET and CDR2 SYDVDS. The CDR3 runs 16 residues. Unmatched junction bases numbered 2, after V lost 3 bases and J lost 0 bases.